This entry features one T cell receptor (beta chain) sequence. Its antigen is as yet unknown. A junction end diverges from the germline sequence, so it may reflect a read error. This specimen belongs to a study of blood T cells in healthy people across ages. Study outcomes and limitations: Estimated diversity across one million T cells was deemed an underestimate. Observed TCR beta diversity per million T cells went down as age went up. This fall followed a roughly linear course with age. Versus aged donors, long-lived donors had higher diversity and more naive CD4+ cells.

A second PCR, run for roughly 7 to 11 cycles, used a sample-barcoded 5' primer plus a J-beta primer mix. TCRdb reanalysed the 5' RACE reads using MiXCR and keeps one entry per CDR3 protein. Of around 1.5 million distinct CDR3 sequences detected, about 35% appear once; the ten largest clones hold around 11%. CDR3 length equals 12 residues. The germline V gene has CDR1 ENHRY and CDR2 SYGVKD. The source of this sequence is a woman in her 30s in good health. Sample: blood. This chain joins TRBV10-3 and TRBJ2-3; D gene uncertain. CDR3 amino acids: CATSSNTDTQYF. The CDR3 coding sequence is TGTGCCACCAGTAGTAACACAGATACGCAGTATTTT.